These T cell receptor beta chains were read from a single sample in a study of blood T cell repertoires in COVID-19. Here immunoSEQ multiplex PCR was the method, and the copy in TCRdb shows in-frame clones only, minus some. The repertoire consists of about 220,000 clones, with 60% to 85% occurring once and the leading ten covering approximately 7.2%. The sequencing input was peripheral blood. The origin of the receptors is a woman between 65 and 79 years old with acute or convalescent COVID-19. Each CDR3 is given with its conserved first and last residue. The D gene is left open where the match is weak. Size is omitted from some rows. Given values are once, few, many or a class for expanded clones.

once | TRBJ2-7 | NA | TRBV5-5 | TGTGCCAGCAGCCCCACAGGAGACTACGAGCAGTACTTC | CASSPTGDYEQYF
once | TRBJ2-5 | TRBD1 | TRBV9 | TGTGCCAGCAGCCCCCAGAAACAGGGGACCTCCCGGGAGACCCAGTACTTC | CASSPQKQGTSRETQYF
NA | TRBJ1-2 | TRBD1 | TRBV6-5 | TGTGCCAGCAGTCTAACGGGACAGCATAGGAGTGGCTACACCTTC | CASSLTGQHRSGYTF
NA | TRBJ1-1 | NA | TRBV5-1 | TGCGCCAGCAGCTTGGCGTCAGGAACTGAAGCTTTCTTT | CASSLASGTEAFF
NA | TRBJ1-6 | NA | TRBV5-1 | TGCGCCAGCAGCTTGGCGGGGGGTCTAGGGTCACCCCTCCACTTT | CASSLAGGLGSPLHF
NA | TRBJ1-5 | NA | TRBV30 | TGTGCCTGGAGTCTCGGCGGTGGTAATCAGCCCCAGCATTTT | CAWSLGGGNQPQHF
NA | TRBJ1-1 | NA | TRBV12-3/TRBV12-4 | TGTGCCAGCAGTCGCGGGACCAACACTGAAGCTTTCTTT | CASSRGTNTEAFF
NA | TRBJ2-7 | TRBD1 | TRBV29-1 | TGCAGCGTTGTCCCGACAGGGGGCGAGCAGTACTTC | CSVVPTGGEQYF
NA | TRBJ1-2 | TRBD1 | TRBV7-6 | TGTGCCAGCAGCCCCCAGGCCGGACAGGCGGGTGGCTACACCTTC | CASSPQAGQAGGYTF
NA | TRBJ2-1 | NA | TRBV3-1/TRBV3-2 | TGTGCCAGCAGCCAAGAAGGAACCGGGACAACTTACAATGAGCAGTTCTTC | CASSQEGTGTTYNEQFF
NA | TRBJ1-4 | TRBD1 | TRBV2 | TGTGCCAGCGCCCAGCGACAGGGATCCGAAAAACTGTTTTTT | CASAQRQGSEKLFF
NA | TRBJ2-3 | NA | TRBV5-5 | TGTGCCAGCAGCTTAGATCGGGGGGCGCGGACAGATACGCAGTATTTT | CASSLDRGARTDTQYF
NA | TRBJ1-2 | TRBD1 | TRBV5-1 | TGCGCCAGCAGCAGAATAAGGGGACAGATAGACGGCTACACCTTC | CASSRIRGQIDGYTF
NA | TRBJ2-7 | TRBD1 | TRBV5-6 | TGTGCCAGCAGCCGCGGACAGGGATACGAGCAGTACTTC | CASSRGQGYEQYF
NA | TRBJ2-5 | TRBD2 | TRBV5-1 | TGCGCCAGCAGCTTGAGGGCTAGCGGGGTGGAGACCCAGTACTTC | CASSLRASGVETQYF
NA | TRBJ2-5 | NA | TRBV11-1 | TGTGCCAGCAGCTTCGGGGGACAGCAAGAGACCCAGTACTTC | CASSFGGQQETQYF
few | TRBJ2-5 | NA | TRBV7-8 | TGTGCCAGCAGCGCAGTGGGGGGGGCCTGGAAGACCCAGTACTTC | CASSAVGGAWKTQYF
NA | TRBJ2-1 | TRBD2 | TRBV9 | TGTGCCAGCAGCGTAGATGCGGGGGGGAGGGATGAGCAGTTCTTC | CASSVDAGGRDEQFF
NA | TRBJ2-1 | TRBD1 | TRBV7-2 | TGTGCCAGCAGCATGGACAGGGTGTATGAGTTCTTC | CASSMDRVYEFF
NA | TRBJ2-7 | TRBD1 | TRBV15 | TGTGCCACCAGCGGCCGGACAGGGCAGCAGTACTTC | CATSGRTGQQYF
NA | TRBJ2-2 | NA | TRBV19 | TGTGCCAGTAATCTTGCGGGGGCCCCCCCCGGGGAGCTGTTTTTT | CASNLAGAPPGELFF
NA | TRBJ2-1 | TRBD2 | TRBV4-1 | TGCGCCAGCAGCCTGACTAGCGGGGGCGGTCGCTCCTACAATGAGCAGTTCTTC | CASSLTSGGGRSYNEQFF
NA | TRBJ1-4 | NA | TRBV15 | TGTGCCACCCGAGAGATTAATGAAAAACTGTTTTTT | CATREINEKLFF
NA | TRBJ2-3 | NA | TRBV11-2 | TGTGCCAGCAGCCCGGCCCTAGCAGGTCTTAGTTCGCAGTATTTT | CASSPALAGLSSQYF
NA | TRBJ1-6 | NA | TRBV7-2 | TGTGCCAGCAGCTTCTTTCAGAATTCACCCCTCCACTTT | CASSFFQNSPLHF
NA | TRBJ2-6 | NA | TRBV19 | TGTGCCAGTAGTATTTTTGCAGGGCGATCTGGGGCCAACGTCCTGACTTTC | CASSIFAGRSGANVLTF
NA | TRBJ2-7 | TRBD2 | TRBV18 | TGTGCCAGCTCACCAGAGGTAGCGGGGGGGGAGCAGTACTTC | CASSPEVAGGEQYF
once | TRBJ1-1 | NA | TRBV5-1 | TGCGCCAGCAGCAGCCTTACCCTGAACACTGAAGCTTTCTTT | CASSSLTLNTEAFF
NA | TRBJ1-1 | NA | TRBV19 | TGTGCCAGTAACCCCTCCACAGGCTCTGAAGCTTTCTTT | CASNPSTGSEAFF
NA | TRBJ2-1 | NA | TRBV5-1 | TGCGCCAGCAGCTTGCGTGCGGACAGCCCGGGGCAGTTCTTC | CASSLRADSPGQFF
NA | TRBJ1-2 | NA | TRBV2 | TGTGCCAGCAGTGAAGAATATGACAGCAGAGGCTACACCTTC | CASSEEYDSRGYTF
NA | TRBJ2-3 | NA | TRBV24-1 | TGTGCCAGCGAGGGACAAAGCACAGATACGCAGTATTTT | CASEGQSTDTQYF
NA | TRBJ2-3 | NA | TRBV2 | TGTGCCAGCAGTTCAAGACAGGTCACAGATACGCAGTATTTT | CASSSRQVTDTQYF
NA | TRBJ2-7 | NA | TRBV2 | TGTGCCAGCAGTTATCTACCGACTAGGGACGGGGACGAGCAGTACTTC | CASSYLPTRDGDEQYF
NA | TRBJ1-2 | NA | TRBV12-3/TRBV12-4 | TGTGCCAGCAGTTCCAATCGGGATGGCTACACCTTC | CASSSNRDGYTF
NA | TRBJ2-7 | TRBD1 | TRBV15 | TGTGCCACCAGCCTTCGGACAGGGGTCGTCCACGAGCAGTACTTC | CATSLRTGVVHEQYF
NA | TRBJ1-6 | NA | TRBV10-3 | TGTGCCATGGGGCGGGCACCGGGGGAAAATTCACCCCTCCACTTT | CAMGRAPGENSPLHF
NA | TRBJ2-2 | TRBD1 | TRBV7-3 | TGTGCCAGCAGCGACAATCCAGGGGGCACCGGGGAGCTGTTTTTT | CASSDNPGGTGELFF
NA | TRBJ2-3 | NA | TRBV11-2 | TGTGCCAGCAGTGCACCCCTGGTCAACAGGGATACGCAGTATTTT | CASSAPLVNRDTQYF
NA | TRBJ1-2 | NA | TRBV3-1/TRBV3-2 | TGTGCCAGCAGCCAAGAAGGGAGTGTTAAGGGCTACACCTTC | CASSQEGSVKGYTF